These T cell receptor beta chains were read from a single sample in a study of beta chain features in type 1 diabetes. The method was immunoSEQ multiplex PCR; TCRdb's version includes in-frame clones alone and lacks a portion of them. The sample lists 680,000 or so clones, under 15% occurring once. The sample consisted of naive CD4+ T cells from blood. The receptors originated from a man aged 18 to 29 with type 1 diabetes. Each CDR3 is given with its conserved first and last residue. The order of the fields is V gene, J gene, clone size, D gene, CDR3 DNA, CDR3 protein. D genes are given only for firm matches. Some rows mark clone size as missing; the rest say once, few, many or name a class of expanded clone.

V: TRBV9; J: TRBJ2-3; size: .; D: TRBD2; DNA: TGTGCCAGCAGCGTCCGGGGGGGCCCGACAGATACGCAGTATTTT; CDR3: CASSVRGGPTDTQYF
V: TRBV15; J: TRBJ1-1; size: few; D: .; DNA: TGTGCCACCGGCGGCTACAGGGAAAGAGGCACTGAAGCTTTCTTT; CDR3: CATGGYRERGTEAFF
V: TRBV7-2; J: TRBJ2-3; size: few; D: TRBD2; DNA: TGTGCCAGCAGCTTAGAAGGGCGGGGGGGTACAGATACGCAGTATTTT; CDR3: CASSLEGRGGTDTQYF
V: TRBV27; J: TRBJ2-7; size: .; D: .; DNA: TGTGCCAGCAGTTCAGGGAACTACGAGCAGTACTTC; CDR3: CASSSGNYEQYF
V: TRBV9; J: TRBJ2-3; size: few; D: TRBD2; DNA: TGTGCCAGCAGCGTAGGGGCAGCGGGGAACACAGATACGCAGTATTTT; CDR3: CASSVGAAGNTDTQYF
V: TRBV29-1; J: TRBJ2-5; size: few; D: TRBD2; DNA: TGCAGCGTTGGGGCTAGCGGGGGGGCAGAAGAGACCCAGTACTTC; CDR3: CSVGASGGAEETQYF
V: TRBV28; J: TRBJ2-3; size: few; D: TRBD1; DNA: TGTGCCAGCAGTCCACCTGACAGGGCGACGCAGTATTTT; CDR3: CASSPPDRATQYF
V: TRBV7-7; J: TRBJ2-2; size: .; D: TRBD2; DNA: TGTGCTAGCAGCTTAAGGCTAGCGGGGGCTACCGGGGAGCTGTTTTTT; CDR3: CASSLRLAGATGELFF
V: TRBV25-1; J: TRBJ1-1; size: .; D: TRBD1; DNA: TGTGCCAGCAGGGCGACAGGGCGACGGGGTACTGAAGCTTTCTTT; CDR3: CASRATGRRGTEAFF
V: TRBV14; J: TRBJ2-4; size: .; D: TRBD2; DNA: TGTGCCAGCAGCCTAGCCGGACTAGTTTCTCAAAACATTCAGTACTTC; CDR3: CASSLAGLVSQNIQYF
V: TRBV7-9; J: TRBJ2-7; size: .; D: TRBD2; DNA: TGTGCCAGCAGCTTAACTAGCGGGGGGTTCTCCTACGAGCAGTACTTC; CDR3: CASSLTSGGFSYEQYF
V: TRBV19; J: TRBJ2-3; size: .; D: .; DNA: TGTGCCAGTAGTGACAGGCCCGGGTACGATACGCAGTATTTT; CDR3: CASSDRPGYDTQYF
V: TRBV6-4; J: TRBJ1-5; size: few; D: TRBD1; DNA: TGTGCCAGCAGTCTTAAGACAGGGTCTCAGCCCCAGCATTTT; CDR3: CASSLKTGSQPQHF
V: TRBV5-1; J: TRBJ2-3; size: few; D: .; DNA: TGCGCCAGCAGCCAAGTGACAGTAGATACGCAGTATTTT; CDR3: CASSQVTVDTQYF
V: TRBV7-9; J: TRBJ1-6; size: few; D: .; DNA: TGTGCCAGCAGCCCCAGGCAGGGGTCTAATTCACCCCTCCACTTT; CDR3: CASSPRQGSNSPLHF
V: TRBV19; J: TRBJ2-3; size: .; D: .; DNA: TGTGCCAGTAGTATCAGCCTAGCCGGGGCGGATACGCAGTATTTT; CDR3: CASSISLAGADTQYF
V: TRBV30; J: TRBJ1-2; size: many; D: .; DNA: TGTGCCTGGAGTTCTAACTATGGCTACACCTTC; CDR3: CAWSSNYGYTF
V: TRBV19; J: TRBJ2-5; size: few; D: .; DNA: TGTGCCAGTAGTATGGGCGGATCTATTGAGACCCAGTACTTC; CDR3: CASSMGGSIETQYF
V: TRBV6-5; J: TRBJ2-7; size: few; D: .; DNA: TGTGCCAGCAGTACCCCGGCCGCTGGATCCTACGAGCAGTACTTC; CDR3: CASSTPAAGSYEQYF
V: TRBV10-3; J: TRBJ2-7; size: few; D: .; DNA: TGTGCCATCAGTGCACAGGGAGTCCACGAGCAGTACTTC; CDR3: CAISAQGVHEQYF
V: TRBV30; J: TRBJ1-5; size: .; D: TRBD1; DNA: TGTGCCTGGAGCGGGACAGGAGATCAGCCCCAGCATTTT; CDR3: CAWSGTGDQPQHF
V: TRBV6-4; J: TRBJ1-5; size: .; D: .; DNA: TGTGCCAGCAGTGACCCACCGTGGCCCCAGCATTTT; CDR3: CASSDPPWPQHF
V: TRBV6-5; J: TRBJ2-7; size: few; D: .; DNA: TGTGCCAGCAAACGACCTGAAGGCGAGCAGTACTTC; CDR3: CASKRPEGEQYF
V: TRBV4-1; J: TRBJ1-2; size: .; D: .; DNA: TGCGCCAGCAGCCAAGATACCTATGGCTACACCTTC; CDR3: CASSQDTYGYTF
V: TRBV7-6; J: TRBJ2-1; size: few; D: TRBD1; DNA: TGTGCCAGCCGCGGACAGGGTGGGTACAATGAGCAGTTCTTC; CDR3: CASRGQGGYNEQFF
V: TRBV7-8; J: TRBJ2-5; size: .; D: .; DNA: TGTGCCAGCAGCTCAACGGAGGGTCAGACCCAGTACTTC; CDR3: CASSSTEGQTQYF
V: TRBV4-1; J: TRBJ1-6; size: .; D: TRBD1; DNA: TGCGCCAGCAGCTCACGAACGACAGGGGTGGATTCACCCCTCCACTTT; CDR3: CASSSRTTGVDSPLHF
V: TRBV27; J: TRBJ1-2; size: .; D: .; DNA: TGTGCCAGCAGTTTATACCCGGGCATCGTTTCTAACTATGGCTACACCTTC; CDR3: CASSLYPGIVSNYGYTF
V: TRBV5-1; J: TRBJ1-5; size: .; D: .; DNA: TGCGCCAGCAGCTTGGGGTTCCCAATCAATCAGCCCCAGCATTTT; CDR3: CASSLGFPINQPQHF